This entry lists 32 T cell receptor beta chains sequenced from one sample in a study of T cell responses to AZD1222 COVID-19 vaccine. Repertoires were generated with immunoSEQ multiplex PCR, while TCRdb's copy carries only in-frame clones and drops some. The table records some 120,000 clones, around 88% of them present only once. Specimen: peripheral blood, collected on day 0 of AZD1222 vaccination. These receptors came from an adult in good health.

The gene calls are TRBV2 and TRBJ2-1; tentatively, D is TRBD1 (6 bases). Germline V gene sequence: CDR1 SNHLY, CDR2 FYNNEI. V was shortened by 5 bases and J by 0 bases, with 14 bases between the two germline ends. The CDR3 extends over 16 amino acids. The CDR3 spells CASSKQGSSSYNEQFF. CDR3 DNA sequence: TGTGCCAGCAGTAAACAGGGTTCGAGCTCCTACAATGAGCAGTTCTTC.

The genes are TRBV23-1 and TRBJ1-2; a possible D gene is TRBD1 (6 bases). TRBV23-1 counts as an open reading frame of uncertain function. Trimming stripped 0 bases from V and 5 bases from J, with 19 bases between. The CDR3 totals 17 residues. The CDR3 DNA sequence: TGCGCCAGCAGTCAATCGTTGGTCAACAGGGCCCTTTATGGCTACACCTTC. This encodes CASSQSLVNRALYGYTF.

This chain uses TRBV5-1 with TRBJ1-3; tentatively, D is TRBD1 (6 bases). The CDR3 consists of 15 residues. Germline assignment: CDR1 SGHRS and CDR2 YFSETQ. V dropped 0 bases and J dropped 0 bases, with 7 bases sitting between them. Here the CDR3 DNA reads TGCGCCAGCAGCTTGGAGGGGGTCTCTGGAAACACCATATATTTT. Amino acid sequence: CASSLEGVSGNTIYF.

The chain is built from TRBV2 and TRBJ2-7; D is ambiguous. Germline V CDR1 and CDR2: SNHLY, FYNNEI. V was pared by 2 bases and J by 1 base, with 6 bases between. CDR3 size: 13 residues. CDR3: CASSEHPSYEQYF. DNA for the CDR3: TGTGCCAGCAGTGAACACCCTTCCTACGAGCAGTACTTC.

This clone was counted only a few times. The rearrangement joins TRBV5-1 to TRBJ1-5; D might be TRBD1 (5 bases). The germline V gene encodes CDR1 SGHRS and CDR2 YFSETQ. CDR3 length: 15 residues. V lost 4 bases, J lost 1 base, and 12 bases lay in between. The CDR3 DNA is TGCGCCAGCAGCGTGGACGGGGGAAGCAATCAGCCCCAGCATTTT. Protein: CASSVDGGSNQPQHF.

The rearrangement links TRBV25-1 to TRBJ1-2, with a weak D call TRBD1 (5 bases). The germline V gene encodes CDR1 MGHDK and CDR2 SYGVNS. Trimming took off 0 bases at V and 4 bases at J, with 6 bases between the two ends. The CDR3 contains 13 residues. CDR3 sequence: CASSEYQGYGYTF. The CDR3, as DNA: TGTGCCAGCAGTGAATATCAGGGCTATGGCTACACCTTC.

This chain joins TRBV5-4 and TRBJ2-3, with TRBD1 identical over 11 bases. Germline values: CDR1 SGHNT, CDR2 YYREEE (reference sequence). V was clipped by 3 bases and J by 6 bases; unmatched bases: 3. The CDR3 length is 14 residues. CDR3 sequence: CASSWTGGQDTQYF. CDR3 DNA sequence: TGTGCCAGCAGCTGGACAGGGGGCCAGGATACGCAGTATTTT.

The V gene is TRBV18, the J gene TRBJ1-2; 11 bases map to TRBD1. The J segment lost 4 bases and the V segment lost 0 bases, leaving 4 bases of the junction unmatched. The V gene's germline CDR1 is KGHSH and CDR2 LQKENI. There are 16 residues in the CDR3. The CDR3 region is CASSPPGQGDRYGYTF. The CDR3 DNA reads TGTGCCAGCTCACCACCGGGACAGGGGGATCGCTATGGCTACACCTTC.

The V call is TRBV7-6, the J call TRBJ2-3; TRBD2 agrees at 10 bases. This CDR3 is 15 amino acids long. After removal of 5 bases from V and 2 bases from J, the junction contained 4 bases not matched to a gene. Germline-derived CDR1 and CDR2 are SGHVS and FNYEAQ. As DNA, the CDR3 is TGTGCCAGCAGCCAACTAGCGGGGAACACAGATACGCAGTATTTT. As protein: CASSQLAGNTDTQYF.

This chain connects TRBV10-3 to TRBJ1-2; D perhaps matches TRBD1 (5 bases). The germline V gene has CDR1 ENHRY and CDR2 SYGVKD. The V end was cut by 6 bases, the J end by 1 base, with 12 bases between. The CDR3 is made up of 14 amino acids. The CDR3 loop is CAISVDRVNYGYTF. In DNA, the CDR3 is TGTGCCATCAGCGTTGACAGAGTTAACTATGGCTACACCTTC.

This clone appeared once. This chain connects TRBV11-2 to TRBJ1-5, with 7 positions matching TRBD1. CDR3 length equals 14 residues. J lost 0 bases, V lost 6 bases, and 2 bases had no gene match. The germline gives CDR1 SGHAT, CDR2 FQNNGV. CDR3 residues: CASRAGGSNQPQHF. In DNA, the CDR3 is TGTGCCAGCAGGGCAGGGGGTAGCAATCAGCCCCAGCATTTT.

The V call is TRBV20-1, the J call TRBJ2-1; no firm D call. Trimming left V 8 bases short and J 7 bases short, with 12 bases between. This CDR3 has 11 residues. Germline V gene lookup returns CDR1 DFQATT and CDR2 SNEGSKA (reference sequence). In DNA form, the CDR3 reads TGCAGTCCAGCCAAGGTGAATGAGCAGTTCTTC. As protein: CSPAKVNEQFF.

This clone is medium-sized in the sample. J is TRBJ1-5 and V is TRBV19, with a tentative D call TRBD1 (5 bases). The V end lost 0 bases, the J end lost 7 bases, and 10 bases lay between the germline ends. CDR1 and CDR2 (germline): LNHDA, SQIVND (reference sequence). The CDR3 covers 14 residues. The CDR3 spells CASSIDGGTQPQHF. The CDR3 nucleotides read TGTGCCAGTAGTATAGACGGTGGGACCCAGCCCCAGCATTTT. The full variable domain, its missing parts supplied by reference TRBV19 and TRBJ1-5, is DGGITQSPKYLFRKEGQNVTLSCEQNLNHDAMYWYRQDPGQGLRLIYYSQIVNDFQKGDIAEGYSVSREKKESFPLTVTSAQKNPTAFYLCASSIDGGTQPQHFGDGTRLSIL.

V usage is TRBV24-1 and J usage is TRBJ1-2; a possible D gene is TRBD1 (5 bases). Trimming took off 2 bases at V and 8 bases at J, with 11 bases between the two ends. The CDR3 length is 13 residues. CDR1 and CDR2 (germline): KGHDR, SFDVKD. The CDR3 is CATSDSGQEGYTF. CDR3 sequence (DNA): TGTGCCACCAGTGATTCAGGGCAGGAAGGCTACACCTTC.

The chain recombines TRBV28 with TRBJ1-5, with D maybe TRBD1 (6 bases). In germline, CDR1 is MDHEN, CDR2 SYDVKM. Deletions cut 8 bases from V and 7 bases from J, with 18 bases between. The CDR3 is made up of 14 amino acids. For the CDR3, the DNA is TGTGCCAGCCATTCGTGGGGGGGGCGACAGCCCCAGCATTTT. Translation gives CASHSWGGRQPQHF.

J is TRBJ2-1 and V is TRBV11-2, with D perhaps matching TRBD2 (5 bases). Trimming took off 4 bases at V and 9 bases at J, with 10 bases between the two ends. The CDR3 covers 12 residues. Germline CDR1 reads SGHAT; CDR2 reads FQNNGV. This chain's CDR3 is CASSSSLLEQFF. The CDR3 nucleotides read TGTGCCAGCAGCTCTAGCCTACTTGAGCAGTTCTTC. Looking up the rest from reference TRBV11-2 and TRBJ2-1 gives the full variable domain: EAGVAQSPRYKIIEKRQSVAFWCNPISGHATLYWYQQILGQGPKLLIQFQNNGVVDDSQLPKDRFSAERLKGVDSTLKIQPAKLEDSAVYLCASSSSLLEQFFGPGTRLTVL.

The V and J genes are TRBV4-1 and TRBJ2-3; D assignment may be TRBD1 or TRBD2 (6 bases each). Trimming took 0 bases from V and 8 from J, leaving 9 bases between them. From germline, CDR1 is MGHRA and CDR2 YSYEKL. This CDR3 is 13 amino acids long. CDR3 sequence reads: CASSQEGGVTQYF. Written as DNA, the CDR3 is TGCGCCAGCAGCCAAGAGGGGGGCGTTACGCAGTATTTT.

The rearrangement joins TRBV7-2 to TRBJ1-2; tentatively, D is TRBD1 (6 bases). V gave up 9 bases and J gave up 4 bases, with 15 bases separating them. From germline, CDR1 is SGHTA and CDR2 FQGNSA. This CDR3 has 13 amino acids. CDR3 DNA: TGTGCCAGTGCCGCTGGGGGGCTCTATGGCTACACCTTC. This sequence encodes CASAAGGLYGYTF. The whole variable domain, filled in from reference TRBV7-2 and TRBJ1-2, reads GAGVSQSPSNKVTEKGKDVELRCDPISGHTALYWYRQSLGQGLEFLIYFQGNSAPDKSGLPSDRFSAERTGGSVSTLTIQRTQQEDSAVYLCASAAGGLYGYTFGSGTRLTVV.

The chain is built from TRBV4-2 and TRBJ1-2, with TRBD1 matching 7 bases. Looked up from germline, CDR1 is LGHNA and CDR2 is YNFKEQ. The CDR3 totals 16 residues. V lost 4 bases to trimming and J lost 5 bases; unmatched junction nucleotides: 13. The CDR3 sequence is CASSPEGGRDSYGYTF. The CDR3 region has the DNA TGTGCCAGCAGCCCTGAAGGGGGTAGGGACAGTTATGGCTACACCTTC.

The rearrangement joins TRBV3-1 (or the pseudogene TRBV3-2) to TRBJ1-2; possible D gene TRBD1, 6 bases. CDR3 length: 14 amino acids. In germline, CDR1 is LGHDT, CDR2 YNNKEL (reference sequence). V dropped 0 bases and J dropped 6 bases, with 11 bases sitting between them. CDR3 sequence reads: CASSQELGADGYTF. Written as DNA, the CDR3 is TGTGCCAGCAGCCAAGAGCTGGGGGCGGATGGCTACACCTTC.

This clone was seen a few times. The chain employs TRBV5-1 and TRBJ1-6, with TRBD1 as a possible D gene (5 bases). CDR1 SGHRS and CDR2 YFSETQ come from the germline V gene. The CDR3 sequence is 15 residues long. V dropped 0 bases and J dropped 10 bases, with 14 bases sitting between them. The CDR3 is CASSLEAGTGSPLHF. The CDR3 DNA sequence: TGCGCCAGCAGCTTGGAGGCAGGGACGGGGTCACCCCTCCACTTT. Complete variable domain (other parts from reference TRBV5-1 and TRBJ1-6): KAGVTQTPRYLIKTRGQQVTLSCSPISGHRSVSWYQQTPGQGLQFLFEYFSETQRNKGNFPGRFSGRQFSNSRSEMNVSTLELGDSALYLCASSLEAGTGSPLHFGNGTRLTVT.

The genes are TRBV28 and TRBJ2-7; 7 positions agree with TRBD2. CDR3 size: 14 residues. Germline trimming cut 5 bases from V and 3 bases from J; bases unmatched to any gene: 7. CDR1 MDHEN and CDR2 SYDVKM come from the germline V gene. The chain's CDR3 is CASSGEGLHYEQYF. The CDR3, as DNA: TGTGCCAGCAGTGGGGAGGGACTGCACTACGAGCAGTACTTC.

V usage is TRBV7-2 and J usage is TRBJ1-1; maybe TRBD1 (5 bases). The CDR3 sequence is 16 residues long. Between the trimmed V and J ends, which lost 5 bases and 1 base, there was a span of 17 bases. CDR1 and CDR2 from the germline V gene are SGHTA and FQGNSA. CDR3 bases: TGTGCCAGCAGCCCCGTAGGGCTGGGGGGGAACACTGAAGCTTTCTTT. This sequence encodes CASSPVGLGGNTEAFF.

This clone showed up just once. The V gene is TRBV7-6, the J gene TRBJ2-6, with D perhaps matching TRBD1 or TRBD2 (5 bases each). The length of the CDR3 is 17 residues. Trimming took off 1 base at V and 2 bases at J, with 12 bases between the two ends. Germline lookup yields CDR1 SGHVS and CDR2 FNYEAQ. The CDR3 DNA reads TGTGCCAGCAGCTTAGGGGCAGGGACGACTGGGGCCAACGTCCTGACTTTC. It codes for CASSLGAGTTGANVLTF.

This chain uses TRBV9 with TRBJ1-2; 12 bases align to TRBD1. After removal of 3 bases from V and 4 bases from J, the junction contained 4 bases not matched to a gene. CDR3 length: 15 amino acids. Looked up from germline, CDR1 is SGDLS and CDR2 is YYNGEE. The CDR3 DNA sequence: TGTGCCAGCAGCGAAGGGACAGGGGGCGTCTATGGCTACACCTTC. Protein: CASSEGTGGVYGYTF.

The chain combines TRBV9 with TRBJ2-3; D remains ambiguous. CDR1 SGDLS and CDR2 YYNGEE come from the germline V gene. The CDR3 has 13 residues. V was shortened by 1 base and J by 1 base, with 4 bases between the two germline ends. CDR3 in amino acids: CASSVSGTDTQYF. CDR3 DNA: TGTGCCAGCAGCGTATCGGGCACAGATACGCAGTATTTT.

The V and J genes are TRBV19 and TRBJ2-7, with D hard to call. The CDR3 covers 12 residues. Trimming took off 5 bases at V and 1 base at J, with 6 bases between the two ends. Germline loops: CDR1 LNHDA, CDR2 SQIVND (reference sequence). CDR3 residues: CASSSPSYEQYF. The CDR3 coding sequence is TGTGCCAGTAGTTCACCATCCTACGAGCAGTACTTC.

The V and J genes are TRBV3-1 (or the pseudogene TRBV3-2) and TRBJ1-6; tentatively, D is TRBD1 (5 bases). The V end was cut by 3 bases, the J end by 5 bases, with 14 bases between. Germline assignment: CDR1 LGHDT and CDR2 YNNKEL (reference sequence). The CDR3 has 16 residues. CDR3 protein: CASSQGGPGNNSPLHF. In DNA, the CDR3 is TGTGCCAGCAGCCAGGGCGGACCAGGGAATAATTCACCCCTCCACTTT.

V gene TRBV2 combines with J gene TRBJ2-1; TRBD2 matches at 8 bases. CDR3 length: 14 residues. The germline V gene encodes CDR1 SNHLY and CDR2 FYNNEI. The V segment lost 9 bases and the J segment 7 bases; nucleotides outside the gene matches: 11. Here the CDR3 DNA reads TGTGCCAGGAGTCTTCGGGGGGGCCAAAATGAGCAGTTCTTC. The encoded protein is CARSLRGGQNEQFF.

This clone was picked up a small number of times. The chain joins TRBV2 to TRBJ2-5, with 8 bases identical to TRBD2. The trim removed 6 bases at V and 3 bases at J, leaving 9 bases unmatched. The germline V gene has CDR1 SNHLY and CDR2 FYNNEI. The CDR3 loop spans 15 amino acids. Here the CDR3 DNA reads TGTGCCAGCAGCAGACTGATCGGGGGGGAAGAGACCCAGTACTTC. Protein: CASSRLIGGEETQYF.

The rearrangement uses TRBV2 and TRBJ1-5, with D maybe TRBD1 (5 bases). The CDR3 consists of 13 residues. Germline CDR1 SNHLY, CDR2 FYNNEI. Trimming took 8 bases from V and 4 from J, leaving 12 bases between them. CDR3 loop: CASSGLPNQPQHF. CDR3 in DNA: TGTGCCAGCTCAGGGCTCCCTAATCAGCCCCAGCATTTT. Filled out from reference TRBV2 and TRBJ1-5, the complete variable domain reads EPEVTQTPSHQVTQMGQEVILRCVPISNHLYFYWYRQILGQKVEFLVSFYNNEISEKSEIFDDQFSVERPDGSNFTLKIRSTKLEDSAMYFCASSGLPNQPQHFGDGTRLSIL.

The J gene is TRBJ2-1, the V gene TRBV11-3, with a weak D call TRBD1 (5 bases). This CDR3 is built from 13 residues. Germline V CDR1 and CDR2: SGHNT, YENEEA. Trimming left V 8 bases short and J 2 bases short, with 10 bases between. As DNA, the CDR3 is TGTGCCAGCGCCCAGGGTACCTACAATGAGCAGTTCTTC. Residues: CASAQGTYNEQFF.